Shown below are 30 T cell receptor beta chains from a single sample sequenced in a study of identical twins (dated by TCRdb to the mid-2010s). Libraries were prepared through 5' RACE. Instrument on record: Illumina HiSeq 2000. TCRdb reprocessed the public reads (quality trimming at Q25 with fastp, clone calling with MiXCR) and kept in-frame beta chains. For every CDR3 protein sequence, its rows merge into one entry that carries the most common genes and DNA. In this sample the table shows about 920,000 distinct CDR3 sequences, approximately 13% of which occur a single time. Together, the top ten hold 1.5% to 2% of the sample. This sample also belongs to another study, concerning yellow fever vaccine responses in identical twins.

The material sequenced was PBMCs. These TCRs come from a woman between 18 and 29 years old in good health.

The sample holds a few counts of this clonotype. The V call is TRBV28, the J call TRBJ2-7; tentatively, D is TRBD2 (6 bases). Trimming shortened V by 7 bases and J by 3 bases, and 13 bases separated the two germline ends. This CDR3 spans 13 amino acids. Per germline, CDR1 MDHEN and CDR2 SYDVKM. DNA for the CDR3: TGTGCCAGCACCCAAGGAGGGAGCTACGAGCAGTACTTC. Translated: CASTQGGSYEQYF.

This clonotype has ten or more counts. The chain joins TRBV5-1 to TRBJ2-5; TRBD2 matches at 14 bases. The CDR3 sequence is 19 residues long. V gave up 4 bases and J gave up 0 bases; unmatched junction bases: 11. Germline V gives CDR1 SGHRS, CDR2 YFSETQ. CDR3 region: CASSLQPGTSGGNQETQYF. The CDR3 DNA follows: TGCGCCAGCAGCCTACAACCGGGGACTAGCGGGGGAAACCAAGAGACCCAGTACTTC.

The chain is built from TRBV13 and TRBJ2-2; possibly TRBD2 for D (6 bases). The CDR3 is made up of 15 amino acids. Deletions cut 6 bases from V and 6 bases from J, with 17 bases between. The V gene's germline CDR1 is PRHDT and CDR2 FYEKMQ (reference sequence). The CDR3, as DNA: TGTGCCAGCAGGTCAGCGGGTAGAGGGGCCGGGGAGCTGTTTTTT. This sequence encodes CASRSAGRGAGELFF. The variable domain in full, with the rest retrieved from reference TRBV13 and TRBJ2-2, is AAGVIQSPRHLIKEKRETATLKCYPIPRHDTVYWYQQGPGQDPQFLISFYEKMQSDKGSIPDRFSAQQFSDYHSELNMSSLELGDSALYFCASRSAGRGAGELFFGEGSRLTVL.

This clonotype was counted between two and nine times. The chain combines TRBV12-3 or TRBV12-4 with TRBJ2-7; D remains unclear. Trimming cost V 1 base and J 10 bases, with 14 bases left between them. CDR3 length: 13 amino acids. CDR3 residues: CASSLGSLAVQYF. CDR3 nucleotides: TGTGCCAGCAGTTTAGGTTCTTTGGCTGTACAGTACTTC.

A few counts support this clonotype. The rearrangement uses TRBV12-3 or TRBV12-4 and TRBJ2-3; no definite D call. The CDR3 is made up of 14 amino acids. V was clipped by 8 bases and J by 4 bases, with 16 bases between them. The CDR3 reads CASRLAPQSDTQYF. The CDR3 DNA sequence: TGTGCCAGCCGCCTGGCCCCACAATCAGATACGCAGTATTTT.

This clonotype was seen only a few times. The V call is TRBV7-9, the J call TRBJ2-1; D might be TRBD2 (6 bases). Germline V gene lookup returns CDR1 SEHNR and CDR2 FQNEAQ (reference sequence). This CDR3 spans 13 amino acids. V was clipped by 5 bases and J by 9 bases, with 14 bases between them. The CDR3 here is CASSPRLEGEQFF. The CDR3 coding sequence is TGTGCCAGCAGCCCCCGGTTGGAGGGTGAGCAGTTCTTC. The variable domain in full, completed from reference TRBV7-9 and TRBJ2-1, reads DTGVSQNPRHKITKRGQNVTFRCDPISEHNRLYWYRQTLGQGPEFLTYFQNEAQLEKSRLLSDRFSAERPKGSFSTLEIQRTEQGDSAMYLCASSPRLEGEQFFGPGTRLTVL.

This clonotype occurred a few times. J is TRBJ2-5 and V is TRBV9; maybe TRBD2 (6 bases). The CDR3 extends over 16 amino acids. Deletions cut 4 bases from V and 4 bases from J, with 20 bases between. From germline, CDR1 is SGDLS and CDR2 YYNGEE. The CDR3 DNA reads as TGTGCCAGCAGCCCCCGAGGAGGGGCCAGGGCAGAGACCCAGTACTTC. Encoded protein: CASSPRGGARAETQYF.

This clonotype was detected a few times. The chain recombines TRBV27 with TRBJ2-1; TRBD2 aligns across 9 bases. With V trimmed by 2 bases and J by 9 bases, 5 bases remained unmatched. The CDR3 runs to 14 residues. In germline, CDR1 is MNHEY, CDR2 SMNVEV (reference sequence). As DNA, the CDR3 is TGTGCCAGCAGTTTAGGCGGGAGGGAGGTTGAGCAGTTCTTC. Amino acids: CASSLGGREVEQFF.

This clonotype was observed a handful of times. The chain employs TRBV4-1 and TRBJ2-7; D is unresolved. V was pared by 1 base and J by 4 bases, with 11 bases between. Germline loops: CDR1 MGHRA, CDR2 YSYEKL. The length of the CDR3 is 14 residues. The CDR3 bases are TGCGCCAGCAGCCAAGGGACGGAAGAATACGAGCAGTACTTC. It specifies CASSQGTEEYEQYF.

In this sample, this clonotype turned up a few times. The CDR3 coding sequence is TGCAGCGTCGGCGGTGGGCGGGAGGGGTACAATGAGCAGTTCTTC. It codes for CSVGGGREGYNEQFF. V usage is TRBV29-1 and J usage is TRBJ2-1; TRBD2 matches at 9 bases. Germline V gene lookup returns CDR1 SQVTM and CDR2 ANQGSEA. This CDR3 is built from 15 residues. With V trimmed by 6 bases and J by 4 bases, 10 bases remained unmatched.

The table lists this clonotype with many counts. This chain links TRBV6-2 or TRBV6-3 with TRBJ2-3; D may match TRBD1 or TRBD2 (5 bases each). This CDR3 comprises 15 residues. Trimming took 5 bases from V and 2 from J, leaving 14 bases between them. Germline CDR1 is MNHEY and CDR2 is SVGEGT. The CDR3 nucleotides read TGTGCCAGCAGTCGGACGAACGGGGCCACAGATACGCAGTATTTT. Translating it yields CASSRTNGATDTQYF.

The chain joins TRBV2 to TRBJ2-4; TRBD1 aligns across 9 bases. J was trimmed by 2 bases and V by 3 bases; bases with no gene match: 2. There are 15 residues in the CDR3. From germline, CDR1 is SNHLY and CDR2 FYNNEI. CDR3 sequence reads: CASSEGQGSKNIQYF. For the CDR3, the DNA is TGTGCCAGCAGTGAGGGACAGGGATCCAAAAACATTCAGTACTTC.

The genes are TRBV7-9 and TRBJ2-5; 9 bases are a match to TRBD2. The germline V gene encodes CDR1 SEHNR and CDR2 FQNEAQ (reference sequence). This CDR3 contains 15 residues. V lost 3 bases to trimming and J lost 3 bases; unmatched junction nucleotides: 5. The CDR3 loop reads CASSFSGGPKETQYF. The CDR3 nucleotides are TGTGCCAGCAGCTTTAGCGGGGGCCCCAAAGAGACCCAGTACTTC.

V is TRBV28 and J is TRBJ2-2, with 15 bases matching TRBD2. The CDR3 covers 19 residues. Germline lookup yields CDR1 MDHEN and CDR2 SYDVKM. The V gene end was trimmed by 5 bases and the J gene end by 1 base; junction bases not matched to a gene: 8. The CDR3 region is CASSPLGLAGGKNTGELFF. The CDR3 DNA follows: TGTGCCAGCAGTCCACTGGGACTAGCGGGAGGAAAGAACACCGGGGAGCTGTTTTTT.

This chain connects TRBV5-1 to TRBJ2-2, with D unclear. Between the trimmed V and J ends, which lost 4 bases and 7 bases, there was a span of 8 bases. Germline values: CDR1 SGHRS, CDR2 YFSETQ. There are 12 residues in the CDR3. This CDR3 is CASSPYGGELFF. The CDR3 DNA reads TGCGCCAGCAGCCCCTACGGCGGGGAGCTGTTTTTT.

This clonotype has just a few counts. The V and J genes are TRBV6-1 and TRBJ2-1; TRBD1 matches 7 bases. The germline V gene has CDR1 MNHNS and CDR2 SASEGT. The CDR3 extends over 16 amino acids. V lost 3 bases and J lost 0; bases outside the gene matches: 5. The DNA of the CDR3 is TGTGCCAGCAGTGACCCGACAGGGCGCTCCTACAATGAGCAGTTCTTC. Its protein product is CASSDPTGRSYNEQFF.

This clonotype was counted at least ten times. The CDR3 DNA reads as TGTGCCAGCAGTTTGGCCGAGAGCAATCAGCCCCAGCATTTT. Translating it yields CASSLAESNQPQHF. J is TRBJ1-5 and V is TRBV7-8, with D unclear. V lost 6 bases and J lost 1, with 10 bases in between. The CDR3 spans 14 residues. Germline V CDR1 and CDR2: SGHVS, FQNEAQ.

Ten or more counts support this clonotype. The chain uses TRBV5-6 and TRBJ1-5, with a possible D match to TRBD1 (5 bases). Germline loops: CDR1 SGHDT, CDR2 YYEEEE. V was shortened by 5 bases and J by 2 bases, with 14 bases between the two germline ends. The CDR3 loop spans 15 amino acids. In DNA, the CDR3 is TGTGCCAGCAGGCTGCGAGGGGCGGGCAATCAGCCCCAGCATTTT. It translates to CASRLRGAGNQPQHF. The full variable domain, with the rest looked up from reference TRBV5-6 and TRBJ1-5, is DAGVTQSPTHLIKTRGQQVTLRCSPKSGHDTVSWYQQALGQGPQFIFQYYEEEERQRGNFPDRFSGHQFPNYSSELNVNALLLGDSALYLCASRLRGAGNQPQHFGDGTRLSIL.

The chain combines TRBV18 with TRBJ2-1, with D uncertain. The germline CDR1 and CDR2 sequences are KGHSH and LQKENI. V lost 0 bases and J 9 bases, leaving 15 bases between the germline ends. The CDR3 length is 15 residues. As DNA, the CDR3 is TGTGCCAGCTCACCACCGGGCCTATTCAAGGGTGAGCAGTTCTTC. Encoded protein: CASSPPGLFKGEQFF. Looking up the rest from reference TRBV18 and TRBJ2-1 gives the full variable domain: NAGVMQNPRHLVRRRGQEARLRCSPMKGHSHVYWYRQLPEEGLKFMVYLQKENIIDESGMPKERFSAEFPKEGPSILRIQQVVRGDSAAYFCASSPPGLFKGEQFFGPGTRLTVL.

This clonotype has just a few counts. The J gene is TRBJ2-3, the V gene TRBV10-2; TRBD2 is a possible D gene (5 bases). V lost 6 bases, J lost 4 bases, and 14 bases lay in between. The CDR3 has 14 residues. The germline gives CDR1 WSHSY, CDR2 SAAADI. In DNA, the CDR3 is TGCGCCAGCAGACCAAGACTGGACTCAGATACGCAGTATTTT. It translates to CASRPRLDSDTQYF.

The chain links TRBV7-9 to TRBJ2-5; either TRBD1 or TRBD2 may supply D (6 bases each). The V gene's germline CDR1 is SEHNR and CDR2 FQNEAQ (reference sequence). Deletions cut 7 bases from V and 4 bases from J, with 19 bases between. CDR3 length: 15 amino acids. The CDR3 nucleotides are TGTGCCAGCACCATTTCCACGGGGGCTGGAGAGACCCAGTACTTC. This sequence encodes CASTISTGAGETQYF.

The chain is built from TRBV3-1 and TRBJ2-5; TRBD2 matches 8 bases. J lost 1 base, V lost 4 bases, and 8 bases had no gene match. CDR3 length: 16 residues. Per germline, CDR1 LGHDT and CDR2 YNNKEL (reference sequence). CDR3 region: CASSPDGGGRQETQYF. CDR3 bases: TGTGCCAGCAGCCCCGACGGGGGGGGACGCCAAGAGACCCAGTACTTC.

The rearrangement links TRBV28 to TRBJ2-1; D gene unclear. V was pared by 3 bases and J by 0 bases, with 9 bases between. The CDR3 runs to 15 residues. Germline V gene data show CDR1 as MDHEN and CDR2 as SYDVKM. DNA for the CDR3: TGTGCCAGCAGTTTTCTGGCGGCCTCCTACAATGAGCAGTTCTTC. Protein sequence: CASSFLAASYNEQFF.

V and J are TRBV15 and TRBJ1-4; D is unresolved. This CDR3 has 15 amino acids. Germline V gene sequence: CDR1 LNHNV, CDR2 YYDKDF (reference sequence). V lost 5 bases and J lost 7, with 17 bases in between. CDR3 residues: CATSQRSQESEKLFF. The CDR3 nucleotides are TGTGCCACCAGCCAAAGGTCCCAGGAAAGTGAAAAACTGTTTTTT.

The rearrangement uses TRBV20-1 and TRBJ1-5; possibly TRBD1 for D (6 bases). The V gene lost 5 bases and the J gene lost 5 bases, with 16 bases spanning the gap. The germline V gene has CDR1 DFQATT and CDR2 SNEGSKA (reference sequence). The CDR3 has 14 amino acids. The chain's CDR3 is CSAPTLGGYQPQHF. In DNA form, the CDR3 reads TGCAGTGCTCCGACATTGGGGGGCTATCAGCCCCAGCATTTT.

The chain links TRBV5-5 to TRBJ1-5; D gene unclear. The CDR3 runs 15 residues. The germline V gene has CDR1 SGHKS and CDR2 YYEKEE (reference sequence). Trimming shortened V by 4 bases and J by 0 bases, and 11 bases separated the two germline ends. The CDR3 nucleotides are TGTGCCAGCAGCATATACGGAACTAGCAATCAGCCCCAGCATTTT. It translates to CASSIYGTSNQPQHF.

This chain uses TRBV10-3 with TRBJ2-2, with D maybe TRBD2 (6 bases). Germline CDR1 reads ENHRY; CDR2 reads SYGVKD. With 8 bases removed from V and 2 bases from J, the gap between germline ends came to 12 bases. The CDR3 has 14 residues. The CDR3 spells CAISGRENTGELFF. CDR3 DNA sequence: TGTGCCATCTCTGGGCGGGAAAACACCGGGGAGCTGTTTTTT.

The chain has TRBV4-1 and TRBJ2-3; the D gene is possibly TRBD2 (6 bases). The CDR3 has 17 amino acids. Trimming removed 4 bases at V and 2 bases at J, with 19 bases between. Germline lookup yields CDR1 MGHRA and CDR2 YSYEKL. Here the CDR3 DNA reads TGCGCCAGCAGCCGATCTCCGACTAGTGGATACACAGATACGCAGTATTTT. Translating gives CASSRSPTSGYTDTQYF.

The chain links TRBV18 to TRBJ2-7, with D possibly being TRBD2 (6 bases). CDR3 length equals 13 residues. The germline CDR1 and CDR2 sequences are KGHSH and LQKENI. Trimming pared 3 bases from V and 3 bases from J, leaving 9 bases between. CDR3 amino acids: CASSPGLHYEQYV. The CDR3 DNA reads as TGTGCCAGCTCACCGGGACTTCACTACGAGCAGTACGTC.

This clonotype was seen only a few times. The chain has TRBV7-9 and TRBJ2-6; D may be TRBD2 (6 bases). Trimming took off 4 bases at V and 3 bases at J, with 13 bases between the two ends. Germline V gives CDR1 SEHNR, CDR2 FQNEAQ (reference sequence). CDR3 length: 16 residues. The chain's CDR3 is CASSSPGSFGANVLTF. The CDR3 nucleotides read TGTGCCAGCAGCTCCCCCGGGAGTTTTGGGGCCAACGTCCTGACTTTC.